Each of the 30 T cell receptor beta chains below was sequenced from the same sample in a study of blood T cell repertoires in COVID-19. Clones were read by immunoSEQ multiplex PCR, and TCRdb kept only the in-frame ones, dropping some. The sample carries around 300,000 clones, roughly 90% recorded once. Input material: PBMCs or T cells enriched from blood (not recorded which). All receptors derive from a woman aged 25 to 39 who had recovered from COVID-19.

This clone showed up just once. This chain links TRBV27 with TRBJ1-1; 7 bases agree with TRBD1. V gave up 5 bases and J gave up 6 bases; unmatched junction bases: 12. In germline, CDR1 is MNHEY, CDR2 SMNVEV (reference sequence). This CDR3 is built from 15 residues. In DNA, the CDR3 is TGTGCCAGCAGTCACTCCCGACAGGGATCGCCTGAAGCTTTCTTT. The encoded protein is CASSHSRQGSPEAFF.

The chain is built from TRBV29-1 and TRBJ2-7, with D possibly being TRBD1 (6 bases). The CDR3 runs to 13 residues. Germline CDR1 SQVTM, CDR2 ANQGSEA. V dropped 6 bases and J dropped 1 base, with 13 bases sitting between them. The CDR3 here is CSVGQRLSYEQYF. For the CDR3, the DNA is TGCAGCGTAGGACAGCGCCTATCCTACGAGCAGTACTTC.

This chain links TRBV15 with TRBJ2-1; D is unclear. The CDR3 is 14 amino acids. With 5 bases removed from V and 2 bases from J, the gap between germline ends came to 10 bases. CDR1 and CDR2 (germline): LNHNV, YYDKDF (reference sequence). CDR3 in DNA: TGTGCCACCAGCCTCGCGGAAACCTACAATGAGCAGTTCTTC. The encoded protein is CATSLAETYNEQFF.

This clone was detected only a few times. The rearrangement links TRBV7-9 to TRBJ2-7, with TRBD1 as a possible D gene (6 bases). The germline V gene has CDR1 SEHNR and CDR2 FQNEAQ (reference sequence). The V gene lost 5 bases and the J gene lost 5 bases, with 19 bases spanning the gap. The CDR3 runs to 15 residues. The CDR3 DNA sequence: TGTGCCAGCAGCACCCAACAGGGAATTTTCCACGAGCAGTACTTC. Translated: CASSTQQGIFHEQYF.

The chain combines TRBV18 with TRBJ2-1; D remains ambiguous. The germline CDR1 and CDR2 sequences are KGHSH and LQKENI. The CDR3 sequence is 15 residues long. Trimming removed 2 bases from V and 10 bases from J, with 18 bases in between. Here the CDR3 DNA reads TGTGCCAGCTCACCATTCCGGCAATCCGAACAGGAGCAGTTCTTC. Its protein product is CASSPFRQSEQEQFF. Supplemented by reference TRBV18 and TRBJ2-1, the full variable domain reads NAGVMQNPRHLVRRRGQEARLRCSPMKGHSHVYWYRQLPEEGLKFMVYLQKENIIDESGMPKERFSAEFPKEGPSILRIQQVVRGDSAAYFCASSPFRQSEQEQFFGPGTRLTVL.

This chain connects TRBV30 to TRBJ2-5; 10 bases map to TRBD2. Germline CDR1 reads GTSNPN; CDR2 reads SVGIG (reference sequence). V trimming: 3 bases; J trimming: 0 bases; junction bases outside the gene matches: 10. This CDR3 contains 17 residues. The CDR3 region has the DNA TGTGCCTGGAGGACACGGACTAGCGGAAGGTACCAAGAGACCCAGTACTTC. Its translation is CAWRTRTSGRYQETQYF.

The chain uses TRBV7-2 and TRBJ2-2, with 10 bases lining up with TRBD2. Losses at the gene ends were 6 bases for V and 4 bases for J; bases not matched to a gene: 8. Germline V gives CDR1 SGHTA, CDR2 FQGNSA. This CDR3 contains 16 residues. This chain's CDR3 is CASRTSGTWGTGELFF. The CDR3 nucleotides are TGTGCCAGCAGAACTAGCGGGACGTGGGGCACCGGGGAGCTGTTTTTT.

The CDR3 nucleotides read TGTGCCAGTAGTAACCGCCCGGGACTAGCGGGAGCAACCGATACGCAGTATTTT. Amino acids: CASSNRPGLAGATDTQYF. The V call is TRBV19, the J call TRBJ2-3; 14 bases map to TRBD2. The CDR3 has 18 residues. From germline, CDR1 is LNHDA and CDR2 SQIVND (reference sequence). J was trimmed by 6 bases and V by 4 bases; bases with no gene match: 12. Full variable domain (outside the CDR3, taken from reference TRBV19 and TRBJ2-3): DGGITQSPKYLFRKEGQNVTLSCEQNLNHDAMYWYRQDPGQGLRLIYYSQIVNDFQKGDIAEGYSVSREKKESFPLTVTSAQKNPTAFYLCASSNRPGLAGATDTQYFGPGTRLTVL.

The J gene is TRBJ2-3, the V gene TRBV11-2; D may be TRBD2 (6 bases). The V end lost 5 bases, the J end lost 7 bases, and 13 bases lay between the germline ends. Per the germline V gene, CDR1 is SGHAT and CDR2 is FQNNGV. This CDR3 has 13 amino acids. In nucleotides, the CDR3 is TGTGCCAGCAGCCTCGGGAGCGAGAATACGCAGTATTTT. Translation gives CASSLGSENTQYF.

The chain joins TRBV18 to TRBJ1-6; D unresolved. Germline lookup yields CDR1 KGHSH and CDR2 LQKENI. Deletions cut 0 bases from V and 8 bases from J, with 8 bases between. The CDR3 sequence is 14 residues long. The CDR3 nucleotides read TGTGCCAGCTCACCACCTCCTGAGCATTCACCCCTCCACTTT. This encodes CASSPPPEHSPLHF.

The rearrangement joins TRBV29-1 to TRBJ2-7, with D maybe TRBD2 (6 bases). Trimming removed 3 bases from V and 3 bases from J, with 9 bases in between. The germline V gene encodes CDR1 SQVTM and CDR2 ANQGSEA. This CDR3 region has 12 residues. The CDR3 nucleotides are TGCAGCGTTGAGGAGGGCAGCTACGAGCAGTACTTC. Amino acid sequence: CSVEEGSYEQYF.

This clone was detected only once. V is TRBV2 and J is TRBJ2-5; 7 bases map to TRBD1. The V and J ends lost 9 bases and 0 bases, in that order; junction bases with no gene match: 13. The CDR3 is 16 residues long. From germline, CDR1 is SNHLY and CDR2 FYNNEI. CDR3 sequence (DNA): TGTGCCAGAGATAAAACCGCCGGGACAGACCAAGAGACCCAGTACTTC. Translation gives CARDKTAGTDQETQYF.

The V call is TRBV11-2, the J call TRBJ2-7, with D possibly matching TRBD1 (6 bases). Germline V gene data show CDR1 as SGHAT and CDR2 as FQNNGV. CDR3 length equals 14 residues. With 1 base removed from V and 2 bases from J, the gap between germline ends came to 9 bases. The CDR3 nucleotides are TGTGCCAGCAGCTTAGGGGACACAGCCTACGAGCAGTACTTC. Translated, it gives CASSLGDTAYEQYF.

This sequence joins TRBV28 and TRBJ1-2, with D perhaps matching TRBD1 (5 bases). In germline, CDR1 is MDHEN, CDR2 SYDVKM. V was shortened by 7 bases and J by 8 bases, with 20 bases between the two germline ends. The CDR3 runs to 14 residues. DNA for the CDR3: TGTGCCAGCATCCTAGGAGACGGGGCGGGAGGCTACACCTTC. Its protein is CASILGDGAGGYTF.

Notes on this clone: This sample also contains other DNA sequences that code for the same CDR3. The rearrangement links TRBV5-4 to TRBJ2-7; 15 nucleotides match TRBD2. Trimming at V came to 4 bases and at J to 2 bases, leaving 7 bases not matched to a gene. The germline V gene encodes CDR1 SGHNT and CDR2 YYREEE (reference sequence). This CDR3 spans 17 amino acids. The CDR3 here is CASSPGTSGGLTYEQYF. The CDR3 DNA reads as TGTGCCAGCAGCCCTGGGACTAGCGGGGGGTTAACCTACGAGCAGTACTTC.

The genes are TRBV5-5 and TRBJ1-5; tentative D call: TRBD1 (5 bases). V gave up 0 bases and J gave up 6 bases, with 13 bases separating them. This CDR3 is built from 15 residues. In germline, CDR1 is SGHKS, CDR2 YYEKEE (reference sequence). Written as DNA, the CDR3 is TGTGCCAGCAGCTTGGTTTCAGGGAACGGTCAGCCCCAGCATTTT. It is translated as CASSLVSGNGQPQHF.

The genes are TRBV7-2 and TRBJ2-1; 12 bases agree with TRBD2. The CDR3 sequence is 18 residues long. Trimming cost V 5 bases and J 7 bases; bases outside gene matches: 15. The germline V gene has CDR1 SGHTA and CDR2 FQGNSA. The DNA of the CDR3 is TGTGCCAGCAGCACTCCTAAGGGACTAGCGGGTGGTAGGAATGAGCAGTTCTTC. Translation: CASSTPKGLAGGRNEQFF. The full variable domain, rest sourced from reference TRBV7-2 and TRBJ2-1, is GAGVSQSPSNKVTEKGKDVELRCDPISGHTALYWYRQSLGQGLEFLIYFQGNSAPDKSGLPSDRFSAERTGGSVSTLTIQRTQQEDSAVYLCASSTPKGLAGGRNEQFFGPGTRLTVL.

The V call is TRBV18, the J call TRBJ2-5; D is ambiguous. V dropped 1 base and J dropped 1 base, with 7 bases sitting between them. Per the germline V gene, CDR1 is KGHSH and CDR2 is LQKENI. The length of the CDR3 is 14 residues. The CDR3 reads CASSPRNSQETQYF. The DNA of the CDR3 is TGTGCCAGCTCACCACGGAACAGCCAAGAGACCCAGTACTTC.

The chain has TRBV29-1 and TRBJ2-2; 7 nucleotides line up with TRBD1. The V and J ends lost 5 bases and 5 bases, in that order; junction bases with no gene match: 14. The CDR3 is 16 amino acids. Per the germline V gene, CDR1 is SQVTM and CDR2 is ANQGSEA. The CDR3 loop reads CSVQLIQGLRTGELFF. The CDR3 DNA reads TGCAGCGTTCAACTTATACAGGGGTTGAGGACCGGGGAGCTGTTTTTT.

The chain couples TRBV28 to TRBJ2-7; 8 bases align to TRBD2. Germline loops: CDR1 MDHEN, CDR2 SYDVKM. Trimming removed 8 bases from V and 4 bases from J; junction bases left unmatched: 13. This CDR3 comprises 15 residues. The CDR3 region is CASYPSGGGGYEQYF. In DNA, the CDR3 is TGTGCCAGCTACCCTTCGGGAGGGGGTGGATACGAGCAGTACTTC.

The chain employs TRBV20-1 and TRBJ2-4; 7 bases are shared with TRBD2. The germline gives CDR1 DFQATT, CDR2 SNEGSKA (reference sequence). J was trimmed by 9 bases and V by 5 bases; bases with no gene match: 4. There are 11 residues in the CDR3. CDR3 residues: CSALGEGIQYF. The CDR3 DNA is TGCAGTGCTCTAGGGGAGGGCATTCAGTACTTC.

This chain joins TRBV29-1 and TRBJ2-7; 8 bases align to TRBD1. This CDR3 is built from 15 residues. Per the germline V gene, CDR1 is SQVTM and CDR2 is ANQGSEA. The V segment lost 5 bases and the J segment 0 bases; nucleotides outside the gene matches: 9. The CDR3 sequence: CSVNGQGRSSYEQYF. The CDR3 nucleotides read TGCAGCGTTAACGGACAGGGCCGAAGCTCCTACGAGCAGTACTTC.

The chain has TRBV5-5 and TRBJ2-2; 8 bases align to TRBD2. Germline V gene data show CDR1 as SGHKS and CDR2 as YYEKEE (reference sequence). The CDR3 has 16 residues. Germline trimming cut 4 bases from V and 4 bases from J; bases unmatched to any gene: 9. The CDR3 reads CASSPVGGGGTGELFF. CDR3 nucleotide sequence: TGTGCCAGCAGCCCCGTCGGGGGGGGAGGCACCGGGGAGCTGTTTTTT. Full variable domain (outside the CDR3, taken from reference TRBV5-5 and TRBJ2-2): DAGVTQSPTHLIKTRGQQVTLRCSPISGHKSVSWYQQVLGQGPQFIFQYYEKEERGRGNFPDRFSARQFPNYSSELNVNALLLGDSALYLCASSPVGGGGTGELFFGEGSRLTVL.

With regard to this clone: Other nucleotide sequences from this sample produce the same CDR3. This chain joins TRBV14 and TRBJ2-1, with 11 bases that match TRBD2. CDR3 size: 14 residues. The junction had 0 bases not matched to a gene; V was cut back by 4 bases and J by 4 bases. Germline CDR1 reads SGHDN; CDR2 reads FVKESK. Here the CDR3 reads CASSRTSGYNEQFF. CDR3 DNA: TGTGCCAGCAGCCGGACTAGCGGGTACAATGAGCAGTTCTTC. The whole variable domain, filled in from reference TRBV14 and TRBJ2-1, reads EAGVTQFPSHSVIEKGQTVTLRCDPISGHDNLYWYRRVMGKEIKFLLHFVKESKQDESGMPNNRFLAERTGGTYSTLKVQPAELEDSGVYFCASSRTSGYNEQFFGPGTRLTVL.

V is TRBV6-2 or TRBV6-3 and J is TRBJ2-1; 12 nucleotides line up with TRBD2. The CDR3 has 15 amino acids. Trimming removed 6 bases from V and 5 bases from J; junction bases left unmatched: 5. Germline-derived CDR1 and CDR2 are MNHEY and SVGEGT. CDR3 residues: CASSVRLAGDNEQFF. The DNA for the CDR3 is TGTGCCAGCAGCGTAAGACTAGCGGGAGACAATGAGCAGTTCTTC.

The rearrangement uses TRBV2 and TRBJ2-1; 8 nucleotides line up with TRBD2. V dropped 3 bases and J dropped 0; count of bases not matched to a gene: 10. In germline, CDR1 is SNHLY, CDR2 FYNNEI. The CDR3 sequence is 18 residues long. CDR3 bases: TGTGCCAGCAGTGATCTCGGCGTAGCGGGGAGCTCCTACAATGAGCAGTTCTTC. Residues: CASSDLGVAGSSYNEQFF. Complete variable domain (other parts from reference TRBV2 and TRBJ2-1): EPEVTQTPSHQVTQMGQEVILRCVPISNHLYFYWYRQILGQKVEFLVSFYNNEISEKSEIFDDQFSVERPDGSNFTLKIRSTKLEDSAMYFCASSDLGVAGSSYNEQFFGPGTRLTVL.

This chain's CDR3 is CASSTRDRGGAEAFF. The CDR3 nucleotides read TGTGCCAGCAGTACTCGGGACAGGGGTGGAGCTGAAGCTTTCTTT. The rearrangement uses TRBV6-1 and TRBJ1-1, with TRBD1 matching over 10 bases. In germline, CDR1 is MNHNS, CDR2 SASEGT. The CDR3 extends over 15 amino acids. Trimming took 5 bases from V and 6 from J; bases not matched to a gene: 9.

The chain recombines TRBV19 with TRBJ2-5; D call uncertain. Germline lookup yields CDR1 LNHDA and CDR2 SQIVND (reference sequence). Between the trimmed V and J ends, which lost 3 bases and 4 bases, there was a span of 18 bases. The CDR3 has 16 amino acids. The CDR3 bases are TGTGCCAGTAGTATTTCGGTGGTAGCTAGAGGAGAGACCCAGTACTTC. It is translated as CASSISVVARGETQYF.

J is TRBJ1-2 and V is TRBV4-2; 7 bases match TRBD1. In germline, CDR1 is LGHNA, CDR2 YNFKEQ. The CDR3 is 11 amino acids. Losses at the gene ends were 4 bases for V and 10 bases for J; bases not matched to a gene: 3. This CDR3 is CASSLTGTYTF. CDR3 coding DNA: TGTGCCAGCAGCCTGACAGGGACCTACACCTTC.

The rearrangement links TRBV18 to TRBJ1-2, with D perhaps matching TRBD1 (5 bases). Germline CDR1 reads KGHSH; CDR2 reads LQKENI. CDR3 size: 14 residues. The V and J ends lost 6 bases and 7 bases respectively, with 18 bases between them. The CDR3 coding sequence is TGTGCCAGCTCCCCCACCCGGACACCGGTTGGCTACACCTTC. This gives the protein CASSPTRTPVGYTF.